This TCR beta chain was profiled in a study of patients and donors after allogeneic stem cell transplantation. TCRdb reprocessed the RT-PCR reads via MiXCR and lists one record per CDR3 protein. The data contain around 90,000 distinct CDR3 sequences, roughly 50% of them seen just once; the ten biggest clones take up more than 55%. V gave up 5 bases and J gave up 2 bases; unmatched junction bases: 5. This CDR3 has 15 amino acids. Germline CDR1 and CDR2: MNHEY and SVGEGT. Material for sequencing was blood, either unsorted or a sorted T cell fraction (not recorded which). The TCR was taken from a human donor who was either an allogeneic HSCT recipient or a stem cell or donor lymphocyte infusion donor (not recorded which). It is not recorded whose cells these are; they may come from a transplant donor. This chain links TRBV6-2 or TRBV6-3 with TRBJ1-5; TRBD1 matches 8 bases. CDR3 sequence reads: CASSVNRGGNQPQHF. The CDR3 nucleotides read TGTGCCAGCAGTGTCAACAGGGGGGGCAATCAGCCCCAGCATTTT.